The source of this TCR beta chain is a study of blood T cells in healthy people across ages. The study's findings and limits: A roughly linear fall in TCR beta diversity per million T cells was seen with increasing age.

Caucasian individuals from Russia who were healthy and aged roughly 6 to 90 acted as donors. This clonotype was counted only a few times. Its antigen is not known. Then a second PCR, running roughly 7 to 11 cycles, was carried out with a sample-barcoded 5' primer and a J-beta primer mix. The template-switch adaptor was a 5' adaptor with 12 random nucleotides. It tagged each cDNA molecule. TCRdb analysed the 5' RACE reads with MiXCR anew, one entry per CDR3 protein. Counted here are fewer than 800,000 distinct CDR3 sequences, 20% to 25% occurring once; the ten biggest clones make up 3% to 4%. CDR1 SGHTA and CDR2 FQGNSA come from the germline V gene. This CDR3 spans 16 amino acids. V dropped 0 bases and J dropped 3 bases, with 12 bases sitting between them.

This sequence was found in a man between 65 and 80 years old in good health. The material sequenced was blood. The chain employs TRBV7-2 and TRBJ2-4; weak D call: TRBD2 (5 bases). CDR3 amino acids: CASSLANRGVKNIQYF. CDR3 nucleotide sequence: TGTGCCAGCAGCTTAGCCAACCGGGGAGTCAAAAACATTCAGTACTTC.